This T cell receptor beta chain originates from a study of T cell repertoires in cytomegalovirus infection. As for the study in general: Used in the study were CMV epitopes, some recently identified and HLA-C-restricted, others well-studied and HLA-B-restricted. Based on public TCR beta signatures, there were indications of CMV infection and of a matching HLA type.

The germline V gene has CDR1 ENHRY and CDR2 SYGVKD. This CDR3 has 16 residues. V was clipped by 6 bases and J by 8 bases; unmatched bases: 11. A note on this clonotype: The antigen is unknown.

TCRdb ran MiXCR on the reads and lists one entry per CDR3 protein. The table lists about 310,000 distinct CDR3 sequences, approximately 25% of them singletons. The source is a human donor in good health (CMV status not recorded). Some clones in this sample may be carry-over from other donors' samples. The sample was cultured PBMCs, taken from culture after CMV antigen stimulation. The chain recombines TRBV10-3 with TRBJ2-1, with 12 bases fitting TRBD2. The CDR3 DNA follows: TGTGCCATCAGGGGGAGGCTAGCGGGAGGGCCGCATGAGCAGTTCTTC. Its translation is CAIRGRLAGGPHEQFF.